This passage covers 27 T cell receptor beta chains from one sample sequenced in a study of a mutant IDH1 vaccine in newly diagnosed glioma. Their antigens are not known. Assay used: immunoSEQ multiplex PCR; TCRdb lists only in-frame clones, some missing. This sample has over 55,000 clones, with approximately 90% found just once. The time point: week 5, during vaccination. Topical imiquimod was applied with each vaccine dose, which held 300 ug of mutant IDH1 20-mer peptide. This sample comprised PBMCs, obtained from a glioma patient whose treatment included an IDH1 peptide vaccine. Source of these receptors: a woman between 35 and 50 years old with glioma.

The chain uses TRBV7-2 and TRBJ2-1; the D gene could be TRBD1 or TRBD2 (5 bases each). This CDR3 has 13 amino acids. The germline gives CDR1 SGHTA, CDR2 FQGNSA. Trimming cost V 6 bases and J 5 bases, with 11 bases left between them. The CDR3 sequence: CASRLGPNNEQFF. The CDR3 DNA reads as TGTGCCAGCAGATTGGGACCGAACAATGAGCAGTTCTTC. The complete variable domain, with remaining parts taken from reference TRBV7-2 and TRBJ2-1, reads GAGVSQSPSNKVTEKGKDVELRCDPISGHTALYWYRQSLGQGLEFLIYFQGNSAPDKSGLPSDRFSAERTGGSVSTLTIQRTQQEDSAVYLCASRLGPNNEQFFGPGTRLTVL.

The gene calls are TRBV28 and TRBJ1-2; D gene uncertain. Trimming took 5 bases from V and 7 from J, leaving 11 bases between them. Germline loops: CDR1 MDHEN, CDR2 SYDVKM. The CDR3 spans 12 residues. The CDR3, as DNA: TGTGCCAGCAGTCCCCCATCACGTGGCTACACCTTC. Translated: CASSPPSRGYTF.

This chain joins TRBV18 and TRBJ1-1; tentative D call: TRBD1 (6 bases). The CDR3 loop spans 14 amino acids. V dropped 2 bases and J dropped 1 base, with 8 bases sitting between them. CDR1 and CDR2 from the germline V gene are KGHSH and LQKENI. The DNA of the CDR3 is TGTGCCAGCTCACCAAAGGGGGAGAACACTGAAGCTTTCTTT. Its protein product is CASSPKGENTEAFF.

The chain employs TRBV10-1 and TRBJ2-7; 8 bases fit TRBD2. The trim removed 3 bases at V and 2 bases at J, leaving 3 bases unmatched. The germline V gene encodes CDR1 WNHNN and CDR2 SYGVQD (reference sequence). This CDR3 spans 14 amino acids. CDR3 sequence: CASSEGTSAYEQYF. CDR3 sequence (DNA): TGCGCCAGCAGTGAAGGGACTAGTGCCTACGAGCAGTACTTC.

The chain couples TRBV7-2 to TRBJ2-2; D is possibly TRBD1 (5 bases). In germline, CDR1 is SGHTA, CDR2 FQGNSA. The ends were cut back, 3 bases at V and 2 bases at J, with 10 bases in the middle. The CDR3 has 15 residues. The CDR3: CASSLGPLNTGELFF. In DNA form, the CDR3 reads TGTGCCAGCAGCTTGGGGCCTCTAAACACCGGGGAGCTGTTTTTT.

CDR3 sequence reads: CASSQGKGGNSPLHF. CDR3 in DNA: TGTGCCAGCAGCCAGGGGAAGGGTGGTAATTCACCCCTCCACTTT. This chain joins TRBV14 and TRBJ1-6; D ambiguous. Trimming took off 3 bases at V and 6 bases at J, with 12 bases between the two ends. The CDR3 spans 15 residues. Germline-derived CDR1 and CDR2 are SGHDN and FVKESK.

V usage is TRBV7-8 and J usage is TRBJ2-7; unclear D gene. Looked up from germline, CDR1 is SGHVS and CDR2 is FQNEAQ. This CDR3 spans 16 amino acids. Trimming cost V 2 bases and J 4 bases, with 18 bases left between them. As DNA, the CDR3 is TGTGCCAGCAGCTTAACCTTCGGGCCCCCCGGATACGAGCAGTACTTC. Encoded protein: CASSLTFGPPGYEQYF.

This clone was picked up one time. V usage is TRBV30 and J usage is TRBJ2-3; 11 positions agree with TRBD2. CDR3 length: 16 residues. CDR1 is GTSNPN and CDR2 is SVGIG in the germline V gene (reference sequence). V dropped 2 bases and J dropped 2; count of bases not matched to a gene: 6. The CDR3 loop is CAWSRGLAGSTDTQYF. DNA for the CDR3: TGTGCCTGGAGTCGCGGACTAGCGGGTTCCACAGATACGCAGTATTTT.

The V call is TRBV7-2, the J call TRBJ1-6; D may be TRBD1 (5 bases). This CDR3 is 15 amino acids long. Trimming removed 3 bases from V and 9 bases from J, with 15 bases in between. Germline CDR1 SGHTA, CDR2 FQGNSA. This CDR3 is CASSFGILGGSPLHF. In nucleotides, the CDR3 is TGTGCCAGCAGCTTTGGGATTTTGGGGGGTTCACCCCTCCACTTT.

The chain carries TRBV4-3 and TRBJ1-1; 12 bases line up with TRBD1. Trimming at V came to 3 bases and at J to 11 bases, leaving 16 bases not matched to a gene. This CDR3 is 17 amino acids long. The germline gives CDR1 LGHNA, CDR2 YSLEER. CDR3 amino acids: CASSHYGGDRGPGGAFF. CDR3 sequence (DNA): TGCGCCAGCAGCCACTATGGGGGGGACAGGGGGCCTGGTGGGGCTTTCTTT.

CDR3 DNA: TGTGCCAGCAGCGTAGCAGAGGTGGTTGCGGGGGGCCTGGGATACGAGCAGTACTTC. This encodes CASSVAEVVAGGLGYEQYF. This chain connects TRBV9 to TRBJ2-7, with 8 bases identical to TRBD2. There are 19 residues in the CDR3. Looked up from germline, CDR1 is SGDLS and CDR2 is YYNGEE. V gave up 0 bases and J gave up 4 bases; unmatched junction bases: 18.

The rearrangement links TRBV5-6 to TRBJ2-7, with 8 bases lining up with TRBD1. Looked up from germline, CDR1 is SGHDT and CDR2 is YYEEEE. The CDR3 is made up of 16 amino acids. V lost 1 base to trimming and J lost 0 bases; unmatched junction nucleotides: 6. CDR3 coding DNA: TGTGCCAGCAGCTTGTGGGGGACAGGTTTCTCCTACGAGCAGTACTTC. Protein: CASSLWGTGFSYEQYF.

In DNA, the CDR3 is TGCGCCAGCAGTTTCCGACGACAGGGGGGAAAGGACACTGAAGCTTTCTTT. It encodes CASSFRRQGGKDTEAFF. The chain joins TRBV23-1 to TRBJ1-1; 9 nucleotides agree with TRBD1. TRBV23-1 is an ORF; its function is uncertain. V shed 5 bases and J 3 bases; nucleotides not matched to a gene: 13. The CDR3 sequence is 17 residues long.

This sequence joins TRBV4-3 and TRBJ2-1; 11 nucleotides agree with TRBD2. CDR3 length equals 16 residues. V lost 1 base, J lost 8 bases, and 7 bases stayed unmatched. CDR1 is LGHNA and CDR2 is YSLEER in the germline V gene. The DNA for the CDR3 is TGCGCCAGCAGCCAAGCTCGACTAGCGGGGAGCTATGAGCAGTTCTTC. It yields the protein CASSQARLAGSYEQFF.

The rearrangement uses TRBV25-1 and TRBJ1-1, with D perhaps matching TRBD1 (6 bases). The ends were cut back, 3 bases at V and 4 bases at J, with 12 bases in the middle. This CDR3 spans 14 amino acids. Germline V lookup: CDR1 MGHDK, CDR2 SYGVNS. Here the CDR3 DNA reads TGTGCCAGCAGTGAGGGGGCGCGGGGCACTGAAGCTTTCTTT. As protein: CASSEGARGTEAFF.

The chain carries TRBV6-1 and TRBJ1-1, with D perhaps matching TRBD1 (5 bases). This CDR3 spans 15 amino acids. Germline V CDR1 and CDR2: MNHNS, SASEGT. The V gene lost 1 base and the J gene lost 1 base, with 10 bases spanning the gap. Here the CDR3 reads CASSEDWGPNTEAFF. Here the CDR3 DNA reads TGTGCCAGCAGTGAAGATTGGGGACCGAACACTGAAGCTTTCTTT.

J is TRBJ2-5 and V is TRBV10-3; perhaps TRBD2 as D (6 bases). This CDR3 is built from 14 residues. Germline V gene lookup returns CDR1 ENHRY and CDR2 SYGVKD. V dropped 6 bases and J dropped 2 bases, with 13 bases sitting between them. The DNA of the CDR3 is TGTGCCATCAGCGTGGAGGGCGCGCAAGAGACCCAGTACTTC. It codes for CAISVEGAQETQYF.

The CDR3 protein is CATTLQGNTEAFF. In DNA, the CDR3 is TGTGCCACCACCTTACAGGGGAACACTGAAGCTTTCTTT. V usage is TRBV6-5 and J usage is TRBJ1-1; TRBD1 is a possible D gene (6 bases). V was trimmed by 10 bases and J by 1 base, leaving 13 bases between them. Germline V CDR1 and CDR2: MNHEY, SVGAGI. The CDR3 length is 13 residues.

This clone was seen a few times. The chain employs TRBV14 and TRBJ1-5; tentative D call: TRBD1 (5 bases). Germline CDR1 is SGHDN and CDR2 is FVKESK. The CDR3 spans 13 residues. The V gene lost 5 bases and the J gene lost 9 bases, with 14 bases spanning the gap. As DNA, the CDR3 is TGTGCCAGCAGCTTAGGGGCTTTATCGCCCCAGCATTTT. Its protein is CASSLGALSPQHF.

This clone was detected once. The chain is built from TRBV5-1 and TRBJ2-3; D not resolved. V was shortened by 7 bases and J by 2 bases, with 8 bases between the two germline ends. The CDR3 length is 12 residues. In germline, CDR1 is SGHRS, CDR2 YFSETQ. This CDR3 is CASSTYTDTQYF. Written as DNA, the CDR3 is TGCGCCAGCTCCACCTACACAGATACGCAGTATTTT.

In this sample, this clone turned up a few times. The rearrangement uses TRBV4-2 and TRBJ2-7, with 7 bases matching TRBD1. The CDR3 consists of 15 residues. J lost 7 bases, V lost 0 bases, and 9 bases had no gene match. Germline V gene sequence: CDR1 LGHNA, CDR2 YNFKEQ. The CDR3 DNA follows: TGTGCCAGCAGCCAAGATCCACAGGGGAGTGAAGAGCAGTACTTC. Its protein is CASSQDPQGSEEQYF.

CDR3 in DNA: TGTGCCAGCAGCTTGGCCCTCTTAGCGGAGAACACCGGGGAGCTGTTTTTT. It specifies CASSLALLAENTGELFF. The V call is TRBV5-4, the J call TRBJ2-2, with D possibly TRBD2 on 6 matching bases. V shed 0 bases and J shed 1 base, with 13 bases lying between them. This CDR3 has 17 residues. In germline, CDR1 is SGHNT, CDR2 YYREEE (reference sequence).

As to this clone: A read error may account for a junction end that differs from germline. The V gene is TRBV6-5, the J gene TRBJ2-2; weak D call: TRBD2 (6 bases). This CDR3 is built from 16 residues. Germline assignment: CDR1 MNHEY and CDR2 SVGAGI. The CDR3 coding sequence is TGTGCCAGCAGTTATGAGGGAGGAAGGAACACCGGGGAGCTGTTTTTC. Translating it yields CASSYEGGRNTGELFF.

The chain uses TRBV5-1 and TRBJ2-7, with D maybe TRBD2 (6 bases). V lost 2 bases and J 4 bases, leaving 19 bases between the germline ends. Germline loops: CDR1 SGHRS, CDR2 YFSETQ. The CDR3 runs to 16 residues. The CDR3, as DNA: TGCGCCAGCAGCTTCGGAGGGCAGGGTCTCGGGTACGAGCAGTACTTC. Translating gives CASSFGGQGLGYEQYF.

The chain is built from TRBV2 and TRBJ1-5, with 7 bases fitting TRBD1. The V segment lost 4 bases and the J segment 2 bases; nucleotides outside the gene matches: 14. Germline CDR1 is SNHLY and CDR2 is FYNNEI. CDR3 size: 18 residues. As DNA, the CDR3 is TGTGCCAGCAGTGGAACGGTCGGGACAGCCGAGGGCAATCAGCCCCAGCATTTT. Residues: CASSGTVGTAEGNQPQHF.

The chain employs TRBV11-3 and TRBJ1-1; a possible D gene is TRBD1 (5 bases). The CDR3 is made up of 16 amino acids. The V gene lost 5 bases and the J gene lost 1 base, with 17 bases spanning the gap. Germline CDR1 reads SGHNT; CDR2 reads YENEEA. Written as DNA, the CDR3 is TGTGCCAGCAGCGGAGGGGACGGACCGAGGAACACTGAAGCTTTCTTT. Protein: CASSGGDGPRNTEAFF. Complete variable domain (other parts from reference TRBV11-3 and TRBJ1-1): EAGVVQSPRYKIIEKKQPVAFWCNPISGHNTLYWYLQNLGQGPELLIRYENEEAVDDSQLPKDRFSAERLKGVDSTLKIQPAELGDSAVYLCASSGGDGPRNTEAFFGQGTRLTVV.

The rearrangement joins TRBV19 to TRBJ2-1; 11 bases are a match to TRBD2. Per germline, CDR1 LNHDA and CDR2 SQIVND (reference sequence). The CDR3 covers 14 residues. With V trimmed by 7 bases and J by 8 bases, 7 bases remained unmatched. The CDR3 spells CASKASGRLDEQFF. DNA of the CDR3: TGTGCCAGTAAAGCTAGCGGGAGGCTCGATGAGCAGTTCTTC.